A single sample is the source of the 15 T cell receptor beta chains below, sequenced in a study of patients and donors after allogeneic stem cell transplantation. TCRdb re-called the RT-PCR reads with MiXCR, one entry per CDR3 protein. The data hold hundreds of thousands of distinct CDR3 sequences, with under 20% observed a single time. The source material was blood, either unsorted or a sorted T cell fraction (not recorded which). The receptors stem from a human donor who was either an allogeneic HSCT recipient or a stem cell or donor lymphocyte infusion donor (not recorded which). It is not recorded whose cells these are; they may come from a transplant donor.

V is TRBV15 and J is TRBJ1-1; no reliable D call. Germline V CDR1 and CDR2: LNHNV, YYDKDF (reference sequence). This CDR3 is built from 15 residues. Trimming removed 0 bases from V and 0 bases from J, with 8 bases in between. CDR3 sequence: CATSRETSVNTEAFF. The CDR3 DNA follows: TGTGCCACCAGCAGAGAAACCAGTGTGAACACTGAAGCTTTCTTT.

The V call is TRBV24-1, the J call TRBJ2-1; 11 positions agree with TRBD2. The CDR3 is 19 amino acids. Germline lookup yields CDR1 KGHDR and CDR2 SFDVKD. Trimming removed 4 bases from V and 3 bases from J; junction bases left unmatched: 13. The CDR3 bases are TGTGCCACCAGTGAAGCCCCACTGACTAGCGGGACCTTCTACAATGAGCAGTTCTTC. This sequence encodes CATSEAPLTSGTFYNEQFF.

This clonotype was observed at least ten times. The chain couples TRBV7-8 to TRBJ2-1; no clear D gene. Germline V CDR1 and CDR2: SGHVS, FQNEAQ. Trimming shortened V by 4 bases and J by 6 bases, and 13 bases separated the two germline ends. CDR3 length: 14 amino acids. The CDR3 DNA is TGTGCCAGCAGCTCAACTTCCATTACCAATGAGCAGTTCTTC. Protein: CASSSTSITNEQFF.

The chain has TRBV14 and TRBJ1-1; TRBD1 matches 8 bases. Germline trimming cut 4 bases from V and 3 bases from J; bases unmatched to any gene: 10. Germline V gene lookup returns CDR1 SGHDN and CDR2 FVKESK. The CDR3 is 16 residues long. The CDR3 here is CASSRRRQGWDTEAFF. The CDR3 DNA sequence: TGTGCCAGCAGCCGACGTCGACAGGGGTGGGACACTGAAGCTTTCTTT.

The chain links TRBV24-1 to TRBJ1-5; D remains unclear. The CDR3 loop spans 13 amino acids. V was clipped by 9 bases and J by 0 bases, with 8 bases between them. Germline loops: CDR1 KGHDR, CDR2 SFDVKD. The CDR3, as DNA: TGTGCCACCGGGGTGGATAGCAATCAGCCCCAGCATTTT. This sequence encodes CATGVDSNQPQHF.

The gene calls are TRBV12-3 or TRBV12-4 and TRBJ1-2, with TRBD1 matching over 9 bases. The J segment lost 1 base and the V segment lost 11 bases, leaving 11 bases of the junction unmatched. The CDR3 is made up of 15 amino acids. CDR3 residues: CAQTEATGGNYGYTF. In DNA form, the CDR3 reads TGTGCCCAGACCGAAGCGACAGGGGGTAACTATGGCTACACCTTC.

This chain joins TRBV5-1 and TRBJ2-5; D is possibly TRBD1 or TRBD2 (5 bases each). This CDR3 has 15 amino acids. Deletions cut 4 bases from V and 2 bases from J, with 15 bases between. The V gene's germline CDR1 is SGHRS and CDR2 YFSETQ. As DNA, the CDR3 is TGCGCCAGCAGCCTCCAGGGAAGCGGACAAGAGACCCAGTACTTC. Residues: CASSLQGSGQETQYF.

V and J are TRBV6-1 and TRBJ1-5; D unresolved. This CDR3 comprises 16 residues. The V gene lost 6 bases and the J gene lost 2 bases, with 17 bases spanning the gap. Germline CDR1 reads MNHNS; CDR2 reads SASEGT. The CDR3 DNA is TGTGCCAGCAGATATCTGGGCAGCCATCGCAATCAGCCCCAGCATTTT. This gives the protein CASRYLGSHRNQPQHF.

V usage is TRBV10-3 and J usage is TRBJ2-7; D unclear. Germline values: CDR1 ENHRY, CDR2 SYGVKD. This CDR3 has 12 amino acids. V lost 4 bases to trimming and J lost 3 bases, with 7 bases between them. This CDR3 reads CAISGDGYEQYF. In nucleotides, the CDR3 is TGTGCCATCAGTGGCGACGGCTACGAGCAGTACTTC.

V gene TRBV6-5 combines with J gene TRBJ2-7; no clear D. The V end was cut by 0 bases, the J end by 3 bases, with 12 bases between. The CDR3 length is 15 residues. From germline, CDR1 is MNHEY and CDR2 SVGAGI. CDR3 coding DNA: TGTGCCAGCAGTTACTCGAAAGGGATGGGCTACGAGCAGTACTTC. Amino acid sequence: CASSYSKGMGYEQYF.

The rearrangement joins TRBV4-3 to TRBJ2-2; tentative D call: TRBD1 (8 bases). This CDR3 region has 16 residues. Germline lookup yields CDR1 LGHNA and CDR2 YSLEER. The ends were cut back, 1 base at V and 4 bases at J, with 13 bases in the middle. The CDR3 region is CASSQAQGGVTGELFF. The CDR3 bases are TGCGCCAGCAGCCAAGCACAGGGGGGGGTCACCGGGGAGCTGTTTTTT.

In this sample, this clonotype turned up a few times. J is TRBJ2-7 and V is TRBV7-2; D not certain. V shed 2 bases and J shed 0 bases, with 11 bases lying between them. Germline CDR1 and CDR2: SGHTA and FQGNSA. The CDR3 length is 15 residues. CDR3 residues: CASSLTPLRSYEQYF. The CDR3 DNA reads as TGTGCCAGCAGCTTAACCCCCCTTCGCTCCTACGAGCAGTACTTC.

The table lists this clonotype with many counts. The rearrangement uses TRBV12-3 or TRBV12-4 and TRBJ2-3; D perhaps matches TRBD2 (5 bases). The CDR3 is 15 amino acids. V was clipped by 6 bases and J by 1 base, with 14 bases between them. The CDR3 protein is CASRSAAPGTDTQYF. In nucleotides, the CDR3 is TGTGCCAGCAGGTCAGCGGCTCCGGGCACAGATACGCAGTATTTT.

The chain employs TRBV10-3 and TRBJ2-1; no definite D call. V was cut by 4 bases and J by 4 bases, with 11 bases left in between. The CDR3 is made up of 14 amino acids. Germline V gene data show CDR1 as ENHRY and CDR2 as SYGVKD. The CDR3 spells CAISGSAKYNEQFF. Here the CDR3 DNA reads TGTGCCATCAGTGGGTCAGCCAAATACAATGAGCAGTTCTTC.

The gene calls are TRBV2 and TRBJ2-1, with 11 positions matching TRBD2. Germline CDR1 reads SNHLY; CDR2 reads FYNNEI. Trimming took 6 bases from V and 7 from J; bases not matched to a gene: 5. The CDR3 extends over 14 amino acids. The CDR3 DNA reads TGTGCCAGCAGGGTTAGCGGGGGGGCGAATGAGCAGTTCTTC. Translating gives CASRVSGGANEQFF.